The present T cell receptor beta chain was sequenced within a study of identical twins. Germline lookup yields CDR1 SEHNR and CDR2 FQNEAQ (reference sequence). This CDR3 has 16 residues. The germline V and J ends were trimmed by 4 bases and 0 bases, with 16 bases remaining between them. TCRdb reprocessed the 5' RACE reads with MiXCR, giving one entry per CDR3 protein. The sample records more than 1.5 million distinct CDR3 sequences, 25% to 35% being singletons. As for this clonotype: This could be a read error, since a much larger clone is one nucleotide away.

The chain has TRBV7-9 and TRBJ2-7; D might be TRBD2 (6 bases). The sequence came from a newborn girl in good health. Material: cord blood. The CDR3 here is CASSSAKTSLSYEQYF. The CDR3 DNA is TGTGCCAGCAGCTCGGCAAAGACTAGTCTCTCCTACGAGCAGTACTTC.